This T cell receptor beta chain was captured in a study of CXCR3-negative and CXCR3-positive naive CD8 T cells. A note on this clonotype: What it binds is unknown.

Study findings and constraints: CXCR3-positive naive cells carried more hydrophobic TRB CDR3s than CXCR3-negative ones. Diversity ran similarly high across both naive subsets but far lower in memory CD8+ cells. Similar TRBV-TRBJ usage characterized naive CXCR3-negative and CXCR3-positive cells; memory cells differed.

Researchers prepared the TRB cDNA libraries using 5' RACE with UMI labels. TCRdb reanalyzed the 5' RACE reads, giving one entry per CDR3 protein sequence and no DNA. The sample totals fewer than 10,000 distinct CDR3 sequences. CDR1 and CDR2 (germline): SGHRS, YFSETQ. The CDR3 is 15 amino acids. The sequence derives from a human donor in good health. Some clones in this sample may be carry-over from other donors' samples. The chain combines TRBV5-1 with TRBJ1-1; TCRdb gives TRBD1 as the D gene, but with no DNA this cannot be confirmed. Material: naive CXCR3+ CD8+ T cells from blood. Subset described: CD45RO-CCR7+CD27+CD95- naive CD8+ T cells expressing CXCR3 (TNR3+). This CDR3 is CASRQTGIGRTEAFF.